In its sample, the clone carrying this T cell receptor beta chain was seen a few times. Its antigen is unidentified. In TCRdb, the 5' RACE reads were re-called with MiXCR into one record per CDR3 protein. The sample carries more than 95,000 distinct CDR3 sequences, about 8.8% recorded once. The data are from a study of T cells after yellow fever vaccination. For the study at large: The authors prepared low-cell-number fractions using SMART-Seq v4 Ultra Low Input. The study's findings and limits: A weaker but faster secondary response was observed, peaking on day 5 versus 15. Abundant bulk-population clonotypes could contaminate the FACS-sorted repertoires. In post-booster samples, most primary-vaccination clones reappeared (approximately 97% CD4, 75% to 90% CD8).

The CDR3 is 17 amino acids. The sequencing here drew on CD8+ T cells sorted from PBMCs, taken on the day of the yellow fever booster vaccination. The V and J genes are TRBV21-1 and TRBJ1-5. TRBV21-1 is described as a pseudogene. The clonotype comes from a man aged 18 to 35 who received the YFV17D yellow fever vaccine. CDR3 in amino acids: CASKSEEDKLRRQPQHF. CDR3 bases: TGTGCCAGCAAATCCGAGGAAGACAAACTTAGGCGGCAGCCCCAGCATTTT.